The table lists the clone carrying this T cell receptor beta chain with a few counts. The target antigen is unknown. This entry comes from a study of cytomegalovirus exposure and HLA in healthy donors. General study findings and limits: A list of 150 to 200 TCR beta chains associated with cytomegalovirus was given. Later analysis identified a missense DCLRE1C variant that was linked to TCR beta V- and J-gene trimming.

Vbeta (60) and Jbeta (13) primers were used in the PCR. Original methodology: There were 80 million or so unique TCR beta chains by a later count, and around 10 million of them were shared. Using immunoSEQ multiplex PCR, the repertoire was profiled, and TCRdb retains in-frame clones only, with some absent. V, J and clone size derive from that table, while D and trimming were established from the DNA sequence. Of around 69,000 clones in the sample, roughly 67% were seen once. Healthy bone marrow donors made up the donors. Between the trimmed V and J ends, which lost 5 bases and 0 bases, there was a span of 12 bases. CDR1 is LGHNT and CDR2 is FRNRAP in the germline V gene. This CDR3 is 15 amino acids long.

The chain couples TRBV12-5 to TRBJ2-3; a possible D gene is TRBD2 (6 bases). The receptor was derived from a man in his forties or fifties in good health and CMV-seropositive. The sequencing input was PBMCs. The CDR3 loop reads CASGPGDTSTDTQYF. CDR3 bases: TGTGCTAGTGGTCCGGGGGATACTAGCACAGATACGCAGTATTTT.